These 2 T cell receptor beta chains share one sample of origin, sequenced in a study of graft-versus-host responses after intestinal transplantation. Antigens of these TCRs are unknown. Only in-frame clones appear in the TCRdb table, and some are missing; sequencing was by immunoSEQ multiplex PCR. The data contain some 62,000 clones, 90% of them singletons. Sequenced here: unstimulated CD8+ T cells sorted from spleen or lymph node cells, sampled before transplant. All receptors come from a human donor who was the organ donor for an intestinal transplant.

This clone has only one observation. The V gene is TRBV18, the J gene TRBJ2-1, with 9 bases fitting TRBD2. This CDR3 is 15 amino acids long. Unmatched junction bases numbered 0, after V lost 2 bases and J lost 1 base. Germline CDR1 is KGHSH and CDR2 is LQKENI. The CDR3 loop is CASSPTSGSYNEQFF. In nucleotides, the CDR3 is TGTGCCAGCTCACCAACTAGCGGGTCCTACAATGAGCAGTTCTTC.

The chain links TRBV5-4 to TRBJ1-2; 8 nucleotides agree with TRBD1. The germline gives CDR1 SGHNT, CDR2 YYREEE (reference sequence). Trimming took 3 bases from V and 7 from J; bases not matched to a gene: 5. The CDR3 runs 13 residues. CDR3 sequence reads: CASSSGTGIGYTF. CDR3 coding DNA: TGTGCCAGCAGCTCCGGGACAGGTATTGGCTACACCTTC.